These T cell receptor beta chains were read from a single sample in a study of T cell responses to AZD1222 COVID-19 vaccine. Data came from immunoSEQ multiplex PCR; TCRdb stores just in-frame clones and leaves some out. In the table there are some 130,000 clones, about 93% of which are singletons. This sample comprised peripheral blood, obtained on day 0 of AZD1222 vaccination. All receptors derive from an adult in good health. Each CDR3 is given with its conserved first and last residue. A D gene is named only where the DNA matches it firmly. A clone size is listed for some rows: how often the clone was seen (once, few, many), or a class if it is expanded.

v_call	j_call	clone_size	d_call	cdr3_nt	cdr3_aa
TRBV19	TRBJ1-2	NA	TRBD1	TGTGCCAGTAGTTGGGGTTTCGGCAGGGGGCCGAATAACTATGGCTACACCTTC	CASSWGFGRGPNNYGYTF
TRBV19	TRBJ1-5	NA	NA	TGTGCCAGTAGTATTTCAGGCGTCTATAGCAATCAGCCCCAGCATTTT	CASSISGVYSNQPQHF
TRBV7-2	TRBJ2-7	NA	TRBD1	TGTGCCAGCAGCTTGGAGACAGGGGGGGACTACGAGCAGTACTTC	CASSLETGGDYEQYF
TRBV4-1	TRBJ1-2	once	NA	TGCGCCAGCAGCCAAGACGGTACAGGGCGAACCTACTATGGCTACACCTTC	CASSQDGTGRTYYGYTF
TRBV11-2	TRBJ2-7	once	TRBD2	TGTGCCAGCAGCGCGGGACTAGCGGGCTACGAGCAGTACTTC	CASSAGLAGYEQYF
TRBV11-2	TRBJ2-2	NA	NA	TGTGCCAGCAGCCCGGGGCCAACCGGGGAGCTGTTTTTT	CASSPGPTGELFF
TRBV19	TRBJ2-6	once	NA	TGTGCCAGTAAGGAAGGTCCGCTAGAGAGGAGTTTTGGGGCCAACGTCCTGACTTTC	CASKEGPLERSFGANVLTF
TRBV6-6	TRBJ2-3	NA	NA	TGTGCCAGCAGTTACTTGGGACTGAACACAGATACGCAGTATTTT	CASSYLGLNTDTQYF
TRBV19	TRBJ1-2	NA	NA	TGTGCCAGTAGTATTCGAAGACAGATCAACTATGGCTACACCTTC	CASSIRRQINYGYTF
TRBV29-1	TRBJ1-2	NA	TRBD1	TGCAGCGTTGAAAGGCAGGGGGTGGGCTACACCTTC	CSVERQGVGYTF
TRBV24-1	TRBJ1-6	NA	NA	TGTGCCACCAGTGATCCGTTGACCCCGCGACTATCTATAGATTCACCCCTCCACTTT	CATSDPLTPRLSIDSPLHF
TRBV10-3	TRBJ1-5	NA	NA	TGTGCCATCAGGGGCAGGGGTGGTCAGCCCCAGCATTTT	CAIRGRGGQPQHF
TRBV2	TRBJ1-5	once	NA	TGTGCCAGCAGGGTGGCAGATTTCAATCAGCCCCAGCATTTT	CASRVADFNQPQHF
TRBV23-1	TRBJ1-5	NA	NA	TGCGCCAGCAGTCAAACTAGCAATCAGCCCCAGCATTTT	CASSQTSNQPQHF
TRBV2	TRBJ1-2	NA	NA	TGTGCCAGCAGTCTTGACAGAAACTATGGCTACACCTTC	CASSLDRNYGYTF
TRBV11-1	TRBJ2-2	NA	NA	TGTGCCAGCAGCTTGGACAGGAACACCGGGGAGCTGTTTTTT	CASSLDRNTGELFF
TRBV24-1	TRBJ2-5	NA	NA	TGTGCCACCAGTGATTTTGGGCAAGCGGTCCAAGAGACCCAGTACTTC	CATSDFGQAVQETQYF
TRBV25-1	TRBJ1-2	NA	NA	TGTGCCAGCAGTGAATGGGGGGTCTTCATCAATGGCTACACCTTC	CASSEWGVFINGYTF
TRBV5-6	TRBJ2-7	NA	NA	TGTGCCAGCAGCTCCGGTGGGTCCTACGAGCAGTACTTC	CASSSGGSYEQYF
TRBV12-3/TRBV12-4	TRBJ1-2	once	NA	TGTGCCAGCAGTTTAGCGACGGGATATGGCTACACCTTC	CASSLATGYGYTF
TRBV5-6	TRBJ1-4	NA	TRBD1	TGTGCCAGCAGCGGCGGACAGGGTGAAAAACTGTTTTTT	CASSGGQGEKLFF
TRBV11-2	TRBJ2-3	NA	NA	TGTGCCAGCAGCTCTCCCGGGGGAGATACGCAGTATTTT	CASSSPGGDTQYF
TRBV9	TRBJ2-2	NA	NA	TGTGCCAGCAGCCCAGGTACCGGGGAGCTGTTTTTT	CASSPGTGELFF
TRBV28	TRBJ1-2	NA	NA	TGTGCCAGCAGTTTACATTTAGATATCATTAACTATGGCTACACCTTC	CASSLHLDIINYGYTF
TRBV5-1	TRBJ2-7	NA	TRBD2	TGCGCCAGCAGCGTCCTAGCGGGGTCCTACGAGCAGTACTTC	CASSVLAGSYEQYF
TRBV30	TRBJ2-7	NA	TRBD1	TGTGCCTGGAGTAAGGGGGCAGTAATCTACGAGCAGTACTTC	CAWSKGAVIYEQYF
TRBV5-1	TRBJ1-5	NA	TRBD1	TGCGCCAGCAGCGAGGGACAGGGTTTGAATCAGCCCCAGCATTTT	CASSEGQGLNQPQHF
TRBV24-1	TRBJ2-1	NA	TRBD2	TGTGCCACCAGTGATTTTAGCGGGACTAGCGGTTACAATGAGCAGTTCTTC	CATSDFSGTSGYNEQFF
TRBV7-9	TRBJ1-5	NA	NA	TGTGCCAGCAGCTTAGTTTCCGGGGGCAATCAGCCCCAGCATTTT	CASSLVSGGNQPQHF
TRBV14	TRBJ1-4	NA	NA	TGTGCCAGCAGCCAAGGCGTAGAAAAACTGTTTTTT	CASSQGVEKLFF
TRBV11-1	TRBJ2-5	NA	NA	TGTGCCAGCAGCCCCCTCCCCAGGGGAGAGACCCAGTACTTC	CASSPLPRGETQYF
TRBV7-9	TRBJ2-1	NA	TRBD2	TGTGCCAGCAGCGAACTAGCGGAGCAGTTCTTC	CASSELAEQFF
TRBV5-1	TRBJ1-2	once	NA	TGCGCCAGCAGCTCCGGGACCCCGGAAGTAGATGGCTACACCTTC	CASSSGTPEVDGYTF
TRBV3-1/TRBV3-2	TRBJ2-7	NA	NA	TGTGCCAGCAGCCAAGATCATGGTAGCGTGGCCGAGCAGTACTTC	CASSQDHGSVAEQYF
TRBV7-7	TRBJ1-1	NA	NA	TGTGCCAGCAGCAAGGACAGGAACACTGAAGCTTTCTTT	CASSKDRNTEAFF
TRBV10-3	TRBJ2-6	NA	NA	TGTGCCATCAGGGGCGGAGGCTCTGGGGCCAACGTCCTGACTTTC	CAIRGGGSGANVLTF
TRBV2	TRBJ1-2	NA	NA	TGTGCCAGCAGTGAACGGCAGGGGAACTATGGCTACACCTTC	CASSERQGNYGYTF
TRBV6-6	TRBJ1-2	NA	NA	TGTGCCAGCAGTTACACTTCGGTTTCTGGCTACACCTTC	CASSYTSVSGYTF
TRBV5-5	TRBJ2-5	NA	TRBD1	TGTGCCAGCAGCTGGACCGGGACAGGGGACGAGACCCAGTACTTC	CASSWTGTGDETQYF
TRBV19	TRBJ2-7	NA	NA	TGTGCCAGTAGTGACAGCTACGAGCAGTACTTC	CASSDSYEQYF
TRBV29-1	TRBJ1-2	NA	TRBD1	TGCAGCGTCACCGGGACAGGACACTATGGCTACACCTTC	CSVTGTGHYGYTF
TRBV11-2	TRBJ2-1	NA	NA	TGTGCCAGCAGCTTAGACACTAGCCCTAGTGAGCAGTTCTTC	CASSLDTSPSEQFF
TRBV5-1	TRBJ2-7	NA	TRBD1	TGCGCCAGCAACCCGGGACAGGCATCGTACGAGCAGTACTTC	CASNPGQASYEQYF
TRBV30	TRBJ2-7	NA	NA	TGTGCCTGGAGTGTACCCCTTCGCTGGGGATACGAGCAGTACTTC	CAWSVPLRWGYEQYF
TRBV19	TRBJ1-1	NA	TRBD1	TGTGCCACCGGCGACAGGGCGAACACTGAAGCTTTCTTT	CATGDRANTEAFF
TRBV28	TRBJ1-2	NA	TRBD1	TGTGCCAGCAGTTCCCCACTTGACAGGGGGCCGAGGGGCTACACCTTC	CASSSPLDRGPRGYTF
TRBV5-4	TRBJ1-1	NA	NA	TGTGCCAGCACCCCGGGGCTCGGGGTGGGCACTGAAGCTTTCTTT	CASTPGLGVGTEAFF
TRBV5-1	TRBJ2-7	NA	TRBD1	TGCGCCAGCAGCCCAGACAGGGGCGTACTGACCTACGAGCAGTACTTC	CASSPDRGVLTYEQYF
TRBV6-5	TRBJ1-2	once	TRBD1	TGTGCCAGCACCCGACAGGGGGCGCGTTATGGCTACACCTTC	CASTRQGARYGYTF